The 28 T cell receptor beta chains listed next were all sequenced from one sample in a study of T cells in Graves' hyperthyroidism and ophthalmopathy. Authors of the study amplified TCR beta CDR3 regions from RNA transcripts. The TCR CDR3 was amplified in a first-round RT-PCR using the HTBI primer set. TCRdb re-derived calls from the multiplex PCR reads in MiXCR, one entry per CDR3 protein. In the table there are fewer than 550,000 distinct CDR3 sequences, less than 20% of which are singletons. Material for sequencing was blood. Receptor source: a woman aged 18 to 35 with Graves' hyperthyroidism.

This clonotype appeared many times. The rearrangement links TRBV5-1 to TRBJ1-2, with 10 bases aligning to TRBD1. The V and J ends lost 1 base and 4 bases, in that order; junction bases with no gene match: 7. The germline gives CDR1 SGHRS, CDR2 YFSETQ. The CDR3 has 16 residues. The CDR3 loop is CASSLNPGQGSYGYTF. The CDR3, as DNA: TGCGCCAGCAGCTTGAATCCGGGACAGGGGTCCTATGGCTACACCTTC.

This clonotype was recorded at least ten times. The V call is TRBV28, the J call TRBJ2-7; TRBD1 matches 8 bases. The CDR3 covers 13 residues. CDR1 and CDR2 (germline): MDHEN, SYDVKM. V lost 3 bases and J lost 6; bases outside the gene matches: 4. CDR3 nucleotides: TGTGCCAGCAGTTTCAGACAGGGGATCGAGCAGTACTTC. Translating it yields CASSFRQGIEQYF. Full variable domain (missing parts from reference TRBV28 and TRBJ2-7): DVKVTQSSRYLVKRTGEKVFLECVQDMDHENMFWYRQDPGLGLRLIYFSYDVKMKEKGDIPEGYSVSREKKERFSLILESASTNQTSMYLCASSFRQGIEQYFGPGTRLTVT.

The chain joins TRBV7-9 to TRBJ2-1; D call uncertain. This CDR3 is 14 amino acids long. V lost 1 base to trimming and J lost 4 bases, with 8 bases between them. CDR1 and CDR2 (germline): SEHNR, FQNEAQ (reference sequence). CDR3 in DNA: TGTGCCAGCAGCTTAGGGTCAAATTACAATGAGCAGTTCTTC. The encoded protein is CASSLGSNYNEQFF.

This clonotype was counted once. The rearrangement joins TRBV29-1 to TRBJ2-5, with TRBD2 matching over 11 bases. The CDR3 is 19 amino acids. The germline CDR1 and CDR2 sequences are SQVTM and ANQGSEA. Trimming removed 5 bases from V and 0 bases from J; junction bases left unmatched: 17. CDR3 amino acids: CSVPSPGLAGGWYQETQYF. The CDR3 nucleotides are TGCAGCGTTCCCTCGCCGGGGCTAGCGGGAGGTTGGTACCAAGAGACCCAGTACTTC.

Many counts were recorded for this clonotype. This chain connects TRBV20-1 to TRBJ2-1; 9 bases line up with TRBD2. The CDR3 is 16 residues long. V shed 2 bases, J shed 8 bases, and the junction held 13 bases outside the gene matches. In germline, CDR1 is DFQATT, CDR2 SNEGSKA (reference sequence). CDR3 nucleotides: TGCAGTGCTAGACCCCCCGCGGCTAGCGGGAACGATGAGCAGTTCTTC. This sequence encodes CSARPPAASGNDEQFF.

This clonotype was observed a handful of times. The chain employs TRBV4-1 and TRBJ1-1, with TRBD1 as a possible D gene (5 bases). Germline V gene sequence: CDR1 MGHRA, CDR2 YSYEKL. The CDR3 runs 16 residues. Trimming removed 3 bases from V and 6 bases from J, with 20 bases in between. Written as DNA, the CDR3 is TGCGCCAGCAGCCAGAACCCCAGGGTTGGGGACCCTGAAGCTTTCTTT. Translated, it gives CASSQNPRVGDPEAFF.

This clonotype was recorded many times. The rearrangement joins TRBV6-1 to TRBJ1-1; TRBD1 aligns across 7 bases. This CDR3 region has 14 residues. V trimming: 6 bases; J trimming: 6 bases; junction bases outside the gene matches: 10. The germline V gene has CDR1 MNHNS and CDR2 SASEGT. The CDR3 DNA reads TGTGCCAGCAGCCGCACTGACAGGGAGGCTGAAGCTTTCTTT. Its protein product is CASSRTDREAEAFF.

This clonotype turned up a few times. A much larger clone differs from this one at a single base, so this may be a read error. The CDR3 region is CASVGGLFCTF. CDR3 DNA: TGCGCCAGCGTCGGGGGCCTTTTCTGCACCTTC. This chain connects TRBV5-1 to TRBJ1-2, with D tentatively TRBD1 (6 bases). The CDR3 extends over 11 amino acids. With 7 bases removed from V and 13 bases from J, the gap between germline ends came to 17 bases. Germline CDR1 SGHRS, CDR2 YFSETQ.

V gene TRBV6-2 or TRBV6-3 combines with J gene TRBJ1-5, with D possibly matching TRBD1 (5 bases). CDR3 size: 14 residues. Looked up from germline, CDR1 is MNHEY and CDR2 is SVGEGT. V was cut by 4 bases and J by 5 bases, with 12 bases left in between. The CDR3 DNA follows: TGTGCCAGCAGTTTTCCCGCGGGGGATCAGCCCCAGCATTTT. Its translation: CASSFPAGDQPQHF.

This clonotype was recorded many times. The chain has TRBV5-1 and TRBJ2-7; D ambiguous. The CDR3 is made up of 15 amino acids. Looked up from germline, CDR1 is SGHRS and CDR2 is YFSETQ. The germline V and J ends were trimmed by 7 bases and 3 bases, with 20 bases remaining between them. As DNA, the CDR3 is TGCGCCAGCGTTCTCGCGCCAGGTGCCCTCTACGAGCAGTACTTC. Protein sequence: CASVLAPGALYEQYF.

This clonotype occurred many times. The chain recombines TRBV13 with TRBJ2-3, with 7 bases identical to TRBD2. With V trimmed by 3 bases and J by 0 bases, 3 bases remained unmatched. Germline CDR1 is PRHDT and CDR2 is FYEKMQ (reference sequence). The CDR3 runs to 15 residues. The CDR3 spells CASSLERGSTDTQYF. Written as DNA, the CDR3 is TGTGCCAGCAGCTTGGAGCGGGGTAGCACAGATACGCAGTATTTT. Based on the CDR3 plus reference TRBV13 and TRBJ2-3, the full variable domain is AAGVIQSPRHLIKEKRETATLKCYPIPRHDTVYWYQQGPGQDPQFLISFYEKMQSDKGSIPDRFSAQQFSDYHSELNMSSLELGDSALYFCASSLERGSTDTQYFGPGTRLTVL.

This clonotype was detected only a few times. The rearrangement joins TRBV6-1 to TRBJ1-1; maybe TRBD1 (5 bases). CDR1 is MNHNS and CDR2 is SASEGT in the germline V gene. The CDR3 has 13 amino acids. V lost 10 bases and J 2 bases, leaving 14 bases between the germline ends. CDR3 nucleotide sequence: TGTGCCAACACCTCGGGACGTAACACTGAAGCTTTCTTT. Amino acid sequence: CANTSGRNTEAFF.

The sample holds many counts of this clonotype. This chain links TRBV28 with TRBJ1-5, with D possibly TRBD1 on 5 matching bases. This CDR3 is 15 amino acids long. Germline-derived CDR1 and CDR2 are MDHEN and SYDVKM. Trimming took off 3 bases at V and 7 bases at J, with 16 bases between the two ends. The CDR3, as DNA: TGTGCCAGCAGTTTTCCCGGGACCACCGGGCAGCCCCAGCATTTT. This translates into CASSFPGTTGQPQHF.

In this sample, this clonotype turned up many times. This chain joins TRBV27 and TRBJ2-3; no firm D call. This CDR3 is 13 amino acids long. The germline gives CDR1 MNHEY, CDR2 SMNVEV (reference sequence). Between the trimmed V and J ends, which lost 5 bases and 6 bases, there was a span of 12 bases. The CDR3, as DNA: TGTGCCAGCAGTCCCCCCTTCCACGATACGCAGTATTTT. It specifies CASSPPFHDTQYF.

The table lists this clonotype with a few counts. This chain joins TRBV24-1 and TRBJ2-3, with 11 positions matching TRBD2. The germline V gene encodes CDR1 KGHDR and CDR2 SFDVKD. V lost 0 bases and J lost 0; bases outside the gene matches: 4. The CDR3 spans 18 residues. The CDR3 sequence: CATSDLGTSGASTDTQYF. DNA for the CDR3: TGTGCCACCAGTGATTTGGGGACTAGCGGCGCTAGCACAGATACGCAGTATTTT.

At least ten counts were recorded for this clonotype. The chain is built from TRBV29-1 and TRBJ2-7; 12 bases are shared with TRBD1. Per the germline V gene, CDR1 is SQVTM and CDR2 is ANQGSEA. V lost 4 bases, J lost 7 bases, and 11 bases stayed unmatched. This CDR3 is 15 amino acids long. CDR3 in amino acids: CSVGAPGQGAGEQYF. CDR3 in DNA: TGCAGCGTTGGAGCCCCGGGACAGGGGGCGGGAGAGCAGTACTTC.

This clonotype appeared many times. CDR3 nucleotide sequence: TGCGCCAGCACCCCTGACAGGGGACTTGCCTACGAGCAGTACTTC. Translation: CASTPDRGLAYEQYF. The chain combines TRBV5-1 with TRBJ2-7, with TRBD1 matching 8 bases. CDR1 is SGHRS, CDR2 YFSETQ, per germline. V was pared by 6 bases and J by 2 bases, with 10 bases of the junction left unmatched. The CDR3 runs 15 residues.

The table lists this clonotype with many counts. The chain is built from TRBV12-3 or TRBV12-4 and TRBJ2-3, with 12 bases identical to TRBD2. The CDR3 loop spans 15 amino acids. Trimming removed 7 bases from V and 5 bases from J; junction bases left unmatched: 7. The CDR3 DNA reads TGTGCCAGCACCCCCGGACTAGCGGGAAAAGATACGCAGTATTTT. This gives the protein CASTPGLAGKDTQYF.

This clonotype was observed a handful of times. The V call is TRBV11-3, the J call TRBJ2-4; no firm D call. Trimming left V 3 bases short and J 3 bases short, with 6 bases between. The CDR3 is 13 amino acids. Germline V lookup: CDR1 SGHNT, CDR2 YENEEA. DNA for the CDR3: TGTGCCAGCAGCTTTGTGGGCAAAAACATTCAGTACTTC. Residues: CASSFVGKNIQYF.

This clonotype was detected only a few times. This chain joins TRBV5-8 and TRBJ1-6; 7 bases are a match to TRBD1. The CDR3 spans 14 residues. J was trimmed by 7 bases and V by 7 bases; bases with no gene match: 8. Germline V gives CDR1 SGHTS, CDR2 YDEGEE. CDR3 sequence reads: CASLRQGRNSPLHF. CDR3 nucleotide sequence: TGTGCCAGCCTCCGACAGGGTAGAAATTCACCCCTCCACTTT.

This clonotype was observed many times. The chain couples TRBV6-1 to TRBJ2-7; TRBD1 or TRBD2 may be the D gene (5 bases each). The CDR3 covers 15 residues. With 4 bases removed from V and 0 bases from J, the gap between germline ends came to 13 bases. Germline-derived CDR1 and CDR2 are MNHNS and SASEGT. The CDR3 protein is CASSGDLFSSYEQYF. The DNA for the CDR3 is TGTGCCAGCAGTGGGGACCTATTTAGCTCCTACGAGCAGTACTTC.

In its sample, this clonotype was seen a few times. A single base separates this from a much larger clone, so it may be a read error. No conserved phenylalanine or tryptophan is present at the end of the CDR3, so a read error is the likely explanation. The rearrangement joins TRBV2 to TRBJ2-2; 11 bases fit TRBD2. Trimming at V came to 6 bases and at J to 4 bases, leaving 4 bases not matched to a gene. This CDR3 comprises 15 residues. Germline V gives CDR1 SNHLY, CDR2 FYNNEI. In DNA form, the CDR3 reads TGTGCCAGCAGCACTAGCGGGAGTCCCACCGGGGAGCTGTTTCTT. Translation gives CASSTSGSPTGELFL.

The CDR3 reads CASSVAGRPQETQYF. Here the CDR3 DNA reads TGTGCCAGCAGCGTAGCGGGACGGCCACAAGAGACCCAGTACTTC. This chain uses TRBV9 with TRBJ2-5; D tentatively reads TRBD1 or TRBD2 (5 bases each). The V gene's germline CDR1 is SGDLS and CDR2 YYNGEE. Trimming took 0 bases from V and 2 from J, leaving 11 bases between them. This CDR3 spans 15 amino acids.

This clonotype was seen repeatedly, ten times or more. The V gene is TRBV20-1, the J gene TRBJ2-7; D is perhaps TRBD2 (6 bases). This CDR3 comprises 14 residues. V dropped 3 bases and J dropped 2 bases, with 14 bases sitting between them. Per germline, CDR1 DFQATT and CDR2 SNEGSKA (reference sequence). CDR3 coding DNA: TGCAGTGCTAGTAAACTAGCAGAAACCTACGAGCAGTACTTC. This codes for CSASKLAETYEQYF.

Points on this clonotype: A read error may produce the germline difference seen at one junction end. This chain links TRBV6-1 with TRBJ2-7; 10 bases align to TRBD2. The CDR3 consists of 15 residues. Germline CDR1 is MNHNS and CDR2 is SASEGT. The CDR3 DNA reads TGTACCAGCAGTGCAAGGACTAGCGGATCCTACGAGCAGTACTTC. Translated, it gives CTSSARTSGSYEQYF.

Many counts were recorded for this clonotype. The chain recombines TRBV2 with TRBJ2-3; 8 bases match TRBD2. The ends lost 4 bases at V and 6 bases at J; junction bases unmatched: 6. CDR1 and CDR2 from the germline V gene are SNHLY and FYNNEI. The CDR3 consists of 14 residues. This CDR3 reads CASSVQREYDTQYF. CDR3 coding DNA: TGTGCCAGCAGTGTCCAGCGGGAGTACGATACGCAGTATTTT.

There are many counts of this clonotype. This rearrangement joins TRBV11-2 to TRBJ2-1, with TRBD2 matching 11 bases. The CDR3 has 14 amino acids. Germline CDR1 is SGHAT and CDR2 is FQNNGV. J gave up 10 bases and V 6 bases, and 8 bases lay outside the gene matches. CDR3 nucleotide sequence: TGTGCCAGCAGGAGTAGCGGGGGGGCAGGCGAGCAGTTCTTC. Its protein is CASRSSGGAGEQFF.

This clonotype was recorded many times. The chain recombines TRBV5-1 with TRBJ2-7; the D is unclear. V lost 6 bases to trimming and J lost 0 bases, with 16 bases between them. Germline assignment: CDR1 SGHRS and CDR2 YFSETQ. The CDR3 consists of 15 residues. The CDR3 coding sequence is TGCGCCAGCAAGGGCGGCCCCGCCAGCTCCTACGAGCAGTACTTC. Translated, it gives CASKGGPASSYEQYF.